This T cell receptor (beta chain) emerged from a study of blood T cell repertoires in COVID-19. Turning to the study itself: PBMCs, B-cell-depleted T cells, or T cells were the source of the cDNA or gDNA that made up the material.

As handled by the study authors: Using reference gene primer amplification, nucleated cell counts were estimated. Data came from immunoSEQ multiplex PCR; TCRdb stores just in-frame clones and leaves some out. V and J calls plus clone size are reproduced from that table; the DNA served to infer D and trimming. The sample has about 220,000 clones, over 60% seen once. The TCR originated in a woman in her 70s with acute or convalescent COVID-19. Sequenced sample: peripheral blood.

The CDR3: CASRTGESTNEKLFF. CDR3 sequence (DNA): TGTGCCAGCAGGACGGGGGAATCGACTAATGAAAAACTGTTTTTT. The genes are TRBV6-5 and TRBJ1-4, with a weak D call TRBD1 (5 bases). Germline V lookup: CDR1 MNHEY, CDR2 SVGAGI. CDR3 length equals 15 residues. Trimming left V 6 bases short and J 2 bases short, with 13 bases between.